These T cell receptor beta chains were read from a single sample in a study of T cells after yellow fever vaccination. TCRdb ran MiXCR on the 5' RACE reads and lists one entry per CDR3 protein. Among a few hundred thousand distinct CDR3 sequences listed, approximately 8% were seen once. Sequenced here: PBMCs, sampled 35 to 50 days after the first yellow fever vaccination. The receptors originated from a man in his late teens or twenties who received the YFV17D yellow fever vaccine. Both conserved end residues are part of each CDR3. A D gene is named only where the DNA matches it firmly. Rows give clone size only sometimes, using once, few, many, or a class for an expanded clone.

v_gene,d_gene,j_gene,abundance,CDR3aa,CDR3nt
TRBV7-2,NA,TRBJ1-1,NA,CASSPLAVMNTEAFF,TGTGCCAGCAGCCCCCTCGCGGTGATGAACACTGAAGCTTTCTTT
TRBV5-4,NA,TRBJ2-7,few,CASSWGPQNRLDEQYF,TGTGCCAGCAGCTGGGGTCCACAGAACAGACTCGACGAGCAGTACTTC
TRBV2,TRBD1,TRBJ1-3,NA,CATELTGTRNTIYF,TGTGCCACAGAATTGACAGGGACAAGAAACACCATATATTTT
TRBV7-2,NA,TRBJ2-7,many,CASTTGSSYEQYF,TGTGCCAGCACGACCGGTAGCTCCTACGAGCAGTACTTC
TRBV4-1,NA,TRBJ2-2,few,CASSQPTVNTGELFF,TGCGCCAGCAGCCAACCTACCGTGAACACCGGGGAGCTGTTTTTT
TRBV2,TRBD1,TRBJ2-2,many,CASRRRGMNTGELFF,TGTGCCAGCAGGCGCAGGGGGATGAACACCGGGGAGCTGTTTTTT
TRBV5-1,NA,TRBJ2-7,NA,CASSIRDPYEQYF,TGCGCCAGCAGCATCCGGGACCCGTACGAGCAGTACTTC
TRBV20-1,NA,TRBJ1-1,few,CSARRMNTEAFF,TGCAGTGCTAGGCGGATGAACACTGAAGCTTTCTTT
TRBV7-2,TRBD1,TRBJ1-2,many,CASSRQGYGYTF,TGTGCCAGCAGCCGACAGGGTTATGGCTACACCTTC
TRBV10-3,NA,TRBJ2-5,few,CAIRTTGYQETQYF,TGTGCCATCAGGACGACAGGATACCAAGAGACCCAGTACTTC
TRBV10-3,TRBD2,TRBJ2-7,many,CAAGLAVYEQYF,TGTGCCGCGGGACTAGCGGTCTACGAGCAGTACTTC
TRBV6-5,NA,TRBJ1-5,NA,CASSYGASSNQPQHF,TGTGCCAGCAGTTATGGGGCCTCCAGCAATCAGCCCCAGCATTTT
TRBV5-1,TRBD1,TRBJ2-5,many,CASSLGQQETQYF,TGTGCCAGCAGCTTGGGACAGCAAGAGACCCAGTACTTC
TRBV20-1,TRBD1,TRBJ2-7,NA,CSATDRDRVRHEQYF,TGCAGTGCTACGGACAGGGACAGGGTGCGCCACGAGCAGTACTTC
TRBV20-1,NA,TRBJ2-5,few,CSAIAVGLDHQETQYF,TGCAGTGCTATAGCAGTGGGGTTGGATCACCAAGAGACCCAGTACTTC
TRBV7-9,NA,TRBJ1-6,NA,CASSLWGNENNSPLHF,TGTGCCAGTAGCTTATGGGGTAACGAGAATAATTCACCCCTCCACTTT
TRBV12-3/TRBV12-4,TRBD1,TRBJ2-1,NA,CASTQGQPYNEQFF,TGTGCCAGCACCCAGGGACAGCCTTACAATGAGCAGTTCTTC
TRBV7-2,NA,TRBJ2-7,NA,CASTLFSYEQYF,TGTGCCAGCACGTTATTCTCCTACGAGCAGTACTTC
TRBV12-3/TRBV12-4,NA,TRBJ2-5,many,CASSLVETQYF,TGTGCCAGCAGCTTAGTAGAGACCCAGTACTTC
TRBV12-5,TRBD2,TRBJ2-1,NA,CASATSGSYNEQFF,TGTGCTAGTGCTACTAGCGGCTCCTACAATGAGCAGTTCTTC
TRBV10-3,TRBD1,TRBJ1-2,few,CAISGGTGEWNGYTF,TGTGCCATCAGTGGGGGGACAGGGGAATGGAATGGCTACACCTTC
TRBV12-3/TRBV12-4,TRBD1,TRBJ1-5,many,CASRLQGPGTPQHF,TGTGCCAGCAGGCTACAGGGGCCCGGGACGCCCCAGCATTTT
TRBV4-2,TRBD1,TRBJ2-6,few,CASSPQGTAFSGANVLTF,TGTGCCAGCAGCCCACAGGGGACAGCTTTCTCTGGGGCCAACGTCCTGACTTTC
TRBV12-3/TRBV12-4,NA,TRBJ1-2,many,CASSFGGYGYTF,TGTGCCAGCAGTTTTGGGGGTTATGGCTACACCTTC
TRBV5-1,NA,TRBJ2-1,few,CASSPEGGSSYNEQFF,TGCGCCAGCAGCCCGGAGGGGGGGAGCTCCTACAATGAGCAGTTCTTC
TRBV7-2,NA,TRBJ2-7,many,CASSFRISSYEQYF,TGTGCCAGCAGCTTCCGGATCAGCTCCTACGAGCAGTACTTC
TRBV27,NA,TRBJ1-6,NA,CASSTSRVRSSYNSPLHF,TGTGCCAGCAGTACCTCCCGTGTCCGAAGCTCCTATAATTCACCCCTCCACTTT
TRBV9,NA,TRBJ2-5,few,CASSVDKETQYF,TGTGCCAGCAGCGTAGATAAGGAGACCCAGTACTTC
TRBV5-1,NA,TRBJ2-1,few,CASSFRTSGIHEQFF,TGCGCCAGCAGCTTCAGGACATCGGGAATCCATGAGCAGTTCTTC
TRBV20-1,NA,TRBJ1-2,few,CSASEPRGGSGYGYTF,TGCAGTGCTAGCGAACCGCGTGGAGGGTCGGGGTATGGCTACACCTTC
TRBV6-5,NA,TRBJ1-1,many,CASSYSTSGNTEAFF,TGTGCCAGCAGTTACTCGACTTCGGGGAACACTGAAGCTTTCTTT
TRBV7-3,NA,TRBJ2-3,NA,CASSLRGLMALTDTQYF,TGTGCCAGCAGCTTACGGGGGTTGATGGCACTCACAGATACGCAGTATTTT
TRBV7-2,TRBD1,TRBJ2-1,NA,CASSFNRGRNNEQFF,TGTGCCAGCAGCTTCAACAGGGGGCGAAATAATGAGCAGTTCTTC
TRBV5-1,NA,TRBJ2-5,many,CASSDPWAETQYF,TGCGCCAGCAGCGACCCCTGGGCCGAGACCCAGTACTTC
TRBV3-1,NA,TRBJ2-3,medium-sized,CASNSRGSTDTQYF,TGTGCCAGCAACTCACGGGGCAGCACAGATACGCAGTATTTT
TRBV6-1,TRBD1,TRBJ1-2,NA,CASRRQGGNYGYTF,TGTGCCAGCAGGCGACAGGGGGGTAACTATGGCTACACCTTC
TRBV5-6,NA,TRBJ1-1,few,CASSSVDRHTEAFF,TGTGCCAGCAGCTCGGTAGACAGACACACTGAAGCTTTCTTT
TRBV20-1,NA,TRBJ1-2,NA,CSAPRDGYGYTF,TGCAGTGCTCCGCGGGACGGATATGGCTACACCTTC
TRBV10-3,NA,TRBJ2-2,few,CAISPGVVNTGELFF,TGTGCCATCAGTCCAGGGGTTGTGAACACCGGGGAGCTGTTTTTT
TRBV28,NA,TRBJ2-1,NA,CTSSLGREWEQFF,TGTACCAGCAGTTTAGGAAGGGAGTGGGAGCAGTTCTTC
TRBV7-6,NA,TRBJ1-6,few,CASSLQPPGNNSPLHF,TGTGCCAGCAGCTTACAGCCTCCTGGTAATAATTCACCCCTCCACTTT
TRBV12-5,NA,TRBJ1-5,few,CASGLFRQGIYSNQPQHF,TGTGCTAGTGGTTTGTTTCGGCAGGGGATCTATAGCAATCAGCCCCAGCATTTT
TRBV5-1,TRBD1,TRBJ2-3,many,CASKGQGSTDTQYF,TGCGCCAGCAAAGGACAGGGCAGCACAGATACGCAGTATTTT
TRBV25-1,NA,TRBJ1-5,few,CASSAGDAQPQHF,TGTGCCAGCAGTGCAGGGGACGCTCAGCCCCAGCATTTT
TRBV4-1,TRBD1,TRBJ1-6,few,CASSLKSGQASNSPLHF,TGCGCCAGCAGCCTGAAGTCGGGACAGGCCTCTAATTCACCCCTCCACTTT
TRBV6-2/TRBV6-3,TRBD2,TRBJ2-1,many,CASRRAGGSHEQFF,TGTGCCAGCAGACGAGCGGGGGGTAGCCATGAGCAGTTCTTC
TRBV12-3/TRBV12-4,TRBD2,TRBJ2-3,many,CASRRLSSGVPIDTQYF,TGTGCCAGCAGGCGGCTTTCGAGCGGGGTACCCATAGATACGCAGTATTTT
TRBV12-3/TRBV12-4,NA,TRBJ1-2,many,CASSFEGGGYTF,TGTGCCAGCAGTTTCGAGGGGGGTGGCTACACCTTC
TRBV7-2,TRBD2,TRBJ2-3,few,CASSPRVGGGVTDTQYF,TGTGCCAGCAGCCCCCGGGTAGGCGGGGGAGTCACAGATACGCAGTATTTT
TRBV7-9,NA,TRBJ2-1,few,CASSLESSVSYNEQFF,TGTGCCAGCAGCTTAGAATCGTCGGTATCCTACAATGAGCAGTTCTTC
TRBV5-1,TRBD2,TRBJ2-3,many,CASSLQTSGGSDTQYF,TGCGCCAGCAGCTTGCAGACTAGCGGGGGCTCAGATACGCAGTATTTT
TRBV4-2,TRBD1,TRBJ2-5,many,CASSQVGDSSSRETQYF,TGTGCCAGCAGCCAAGTGGGGGACAGCTCTTCAAGGGAGACCCAGTACTTC
TRBV6-2/TRBV6-3,NA,TRBJ2-3,few,CASKNAGDTQYF,TGTGCCAGCAAAAACGCGGGGGATACGCAGTATTTT
TRBV12-3/TRBV12-4,NA,TRBJ1-6,few,CASGVRSYNSPLHF,TGTGCCAGCGGGGTCCGCTCCTATAATTCACCCCTCCACTTT
TRBV6-1,NA,TRBJ2-1,NA,CASSQTTIPNNEQFF,TGTGCCAGCAGCCAGACTACCATCCCTAACAATGAGCAGTTCTTC
TRBV12-3/TRBV12-4,TRBD1,TRBJ1-2,few,CASSSAGTAANYGYTF,TGTGCCAGCAGTTCCGCCGGGACAGCAGCTAACTATGGCTACACCTTC
TRBV6-5,NA,TRBJ1-2,NA,CASSYSSVSGYTF,TGTGCCAGCAGTTACTCATCAGTATCTGGCTACACCTTC
TRBV6-1,NA,TRBJ1-6,few,CASRWTGLGSPLHF,TGTGCCAGCAGATGGACTGGATTGGGGTCACCCCTCCACTTT
TRBV6-1,NA,TRBJ2-2,few,CASSARQGRTGELFF,TGTGCCAGCAGTGCGCGGCAGGGCCGCACCGGGGAGCTGTTTTTT